This is a list of T cell receptor beta chains from one sample in a study of blood T cells in healthy people across ages. One entry per CDR3 protein, called by TCRdb with MiXCR from the 5' RACE reads. The table has about 1.1 million distinct CDR3 sequences, around two fifths seen once. The sequencing sample was made of blood. The receptors derive from a young man in good health. Both conserved end residues are part of each CDR3. D genes are given only for firm matches. Where a row states a size, it is once, few, many or the class of an expanded clone; other rows omit it.

cdr3_aa	cdr3_nt	clone_size	v_call	d_call	j_call
CASSQDLAGGDQETQYF	TGTGCCAGCAGCCAAGATCTGGCGGGGGGAGACCAAGAGACCCAGTACTTC	NA	TRBV3-1	TRBD2	TRBJ2-5
CASSHVQSETGELFF	TGCGCCAGCAGCCATGTACAAAGCGAAACCGGGGAGCTGTTTTTT	NA	TRBV4-1	NA	TRBJ2-2
CTSSLAGDNTGELFF	TGCACCAGCAGCTTGGCAGGGGATAACACCGGGGAGCTGTTTTTT	NA	TRBV5-1	NA	TRBJ2-2
CASNPVADTSDEQFF	TGTGCCAGCAACCCTGTTGCCGATACTTCGGATGAGCAGTTCTTC	few	TRBV7-2	NA	TRBJ2-1
CASSERDRNEKLFF	TGTGCCAGCAGTGAACGGGACAGAAATGAAAAACTGTTTTTT	NA	TRBV2	TRBD1	TRBJ1-4
CASSLRGGVDTQYF	TGTGCCAGCAGTTTACGGGGGGGCGTAGATACGCAGTATTTT	NA	TRBV12-3/TRBV12-4	TRBD2	TRBJ2-3
CASSLGFGQGSTEAFF	TGTGCCAGCAGCTTAGGTTTCGGACAGGGGAGTACTGAAGCTTTCTTT	few	TRBV7-2	TRBD1	TRBJ1-1
CASSPTSVNTGELFF	TGTGCCAGCAGTCCCACTAGCGTGAACACCGGGGAGCTGTTTTTT	few	TRBV6-2/TRBV6-3	TRBD2	TRBJ2-2
CASSYNRGLLNTEAFF	TGTGCCAGCAGTTATAACAGGGGTTTGCTGAACACTGAAGCTTTCTTT	NA	TRBV6-2/TRBV6-3	TRBD1	TRBJ1-1
CASTQRGVSDTQYF	TGTGCCAGCACACAGCGGGGGGTCTCAGATACGCAGTATTTT	NA	TRBV7-2	TRBD2	TRBJ2-3
CSARLQGISTEAFF	TGCAGTGCTAGGTTACAGGGGATCAGCACTGAAGCTTTCTTT	once	TRBV20-1	TRBD1	TRBJ1-1
CASSQPRGGHNEQFF	TGTGCCAGCAGCCAACCCCGAGGGGGCCACAATGAGCAGTTCTTC	NA	TRBV14	TRBD1	TRBJ2-1
CASSLAHLGQDSTDTQYF	TGTGCCAGCAGCTTGGCTCACCTTGGACAGGATAGCACAGATACGCAGTATTTT	NA	TRBV5-5	TRBD1	TRBJ2-3
CAVEGGSGYTF	TGTGCGGTGGAGGGGGGAAGTGGCTACACCTTC	NA	TRBV7-9	NA	TRBJ1-2
CASTPPGRNNEQFF	TGTGCCAGCACCCCTCCGGGGCGGAACAATGAGCAGTTCTTC	NA	TRBV28	NA	TRBJ2-1
CASSATGTDNSPPHF	TGTGCCAGCAGCGCCACCGGGACAGATAATTCACCCCCCCACTTT	NA	TRBV9	TRBD1	TRBJ1-6
CASSPVQDIYQPQHF	TGTGCCAGCTCACCAGTGCAGGATATTTATCAGCCCCAGCATTTT	few	TRBV18	NA	TRBJ1-5
CASSPGVWDSPLHF	TGTGCCAGCAGCCCGGGGGTATGGGATTCACCCCTCCACTTT	NA	TRBV11-2	NA	TRBJ1-6
CASSPSPGLVGYEQYF	TGTGCCAGCAGTCCGAGCCCGGGACTAGTGGGGTACGAGCAGTACTTC	few	TRBV28	TRBD2	TRBJ2-7
CASRLLSPGELFF	TGTGCCAGCAGATTACTCAGCCCCGGGGAGCTGTTTTTT	NA	TRBV6-6	NA	TRBJ2-2
CASSSNRARDKAYNEQYF	TGTGCCAGCAGCTCAAACCGAGCACGGGACAAAGCCTACAATGAGCAGTACTTC	NA	TRBV7-9	NA	TRBJ2-7
CASSPSGGLTGELFF	TGTGCCAGCAGTCCTAGCGGGGGCCTCACCGGGGAGCTGTTTTTT	NA	TRBV6-6	TRBD2	TRBJ2-2
CASSERSGRDEQFF	TGTGCCAGCAGTGAAAGGTCGGGTCGGGATGAGCAGTTCTTC	few	TRBV6-1	NA	TRBJ2-1
CASSPSRAVNEQFF	TGCGCCAGCAGCCCCAGCCGGGCGGTCAATGAGCAGTTCTTC	few	TRBV4-3	NA	TRBJ2-1
CAIAGDTGELFF	TGTGCCATCGCTGGGGACACCGGGGAGCTGTTTTTT	few	TRBV10-3	NA	TRBJ2-2
CASPSPACRGYTF	TGTGCCAGCCCATCCCCCGCTTGCAGGGGCTACACCTTC	NA	TRBV21-1	NA	TRBJ1-2
CGVDTGTAVYGYTF	TGCGGCGTCGATACCGGGACCGCGGTATATGGCTACACCTTC	NA	TRBV29-1	NA	TRBJ1-2
CASQDSLNQPQHF	TGTGCCAGTCAGGACAGCCTTAATCAGCCCCAGCATTTT	NA	TRBV27	NA	TRBJ1-5
CASSQDLVGEGYNEKLFF	TGCGCCAGCAGCCAAGATCTGGTAGGGGAGGGGTATAATGAAAAACTGTTTTTT	few	TRBV4-1	NA	TRBJ1-4
CASSLGSKYNYGYTF	TGTGCCAGCAGCTTAGGCTCAAAATATAACTATGGCTACACCTTC	NA	TRBV11-3	NA	TRBJ1-2
CASSPMGGITVAEAFF	TGTGCCAGCAGCCCCATGGGGGGCATTACGGTTGCTGAAGCTTTCTTT	once	TRBV9	NA	TRBJ1-1
CASSQSGSGANVLTF	TGCGCCAGCAGCCAATCCGGCTCTGGGGCCAACGTCCTGACTTTC	NA	TRBV4-3	NA	TRBJ2-6
CANWTANTEAFF	TGTGCCAACTGGACGGCGAACACTGAAGCTTTCTTT	NA	TRBV21-1	NA	TRBJ1-1
CASSLGAPYQPQHF	TGTGCCAGCAGTTTGGGGGCCCCTTATCAGCCCCAGCATTTT	NA	TRBV12-3/TRBV12-4	NA	TRBJ1-5
CSAPSGISQETQYF	TGCAGTGCCCCTAGCGGGATTTCTCAAGAGACCCAGTACTTC	NA	TRBV20-1	TRBD2	TRBJ2-5
CASTPRGDTQYF	TGTGCCAGCACCCCTCGAGGGGATACGCAGTATTTT	NA	TRBV25-1	NA	TRBJ2-3
CASGFQGEGEQYF	TGTGCCAGTGGTTTCCAGGGGGAGGGTGAGCAGTACTTC	once	TRBV6-2/TRBV6-3	NA	TRBJ2-7
CASSQDGISYEQYF	TGCGCCAGCAGCCAAGATGGCATCTCCTACGAGCAGTACTTC	many	TRBV4-3	NA	TRBJ2-7
CATQVGGSGYTF	TGTGCCACCCAAGTAGGGGGCTCTGGCTACACCTTC	NA	TRBV15	TRBD1	TRBJ1-2
CASSVYGTPYNEQFF	TGTGCCAGCAGCGTATACGGAACACCCTACAATGAGCAGTTCTTC	NA	TRBV9	NA	TRBJ2-1
CASSELTGPGSPLHF	TGTGCCAGCAGTGAACTTACAGGGCCTGGCTCACCCCTCCACTTT	NA	TRBV2	NA	TRBJ1-6
CASSLLLSGDSYEQYF	TGTGCCAGCAGCTTACTTCTGAGCGGGGACTCCTACGAGCAGTACTTC	NA	TRBV7-8	TRBD2	TRBJ2-7
CSANPTGNYQPQHF	TGCAGTGCCAACCCGACAGGGAATTATCAGCCCCAGCATTTT	NA	TRBV20-1	TRBD1	TRBJ1-5
CSATTGSYNEQFF	TGCAGTGCTACCACCGGCTCCTACAATGAGCAGTTCTTC	many	TRBV20-1	NA	TRBJ2-1
CSAIYRDQPQHF	TGCAGTGCTATTTACAGGGATCAGCCCCAGCATTTT	few	TRBV20-1	NA	TRBJ1-5
CASSWLDEQFF	TGTGCCAGCAGTTGGTTGGATGAGCAGTTCTTC	NA	TRBV6-5	NA	TRBJ2-1
CASSSRDREETQYF	TGTGCCAGCAGCTCCCGGGACAGGGAAGAGACCCAGTACTTC	NA	TRBV7-6	TRBD1	TRBJ2-5
CASSQVGQARTDTQYF	TGTGCCAGCAGCCAAGTGGGGCAGGCGCGTACAGATACGCAGTATTTT	NA	TRBV3-1	NA	TRBJ2-3
CASSYRFVGQANTGELFF	TGTGCCAGCAGTTACCGGTTCGTAGGACAGGCGAACACCGGGGAGCTGTTTTTT	NA	TRBV6-5	TRBD1	TRBJ2-2
CASSYWTGRTDTQYF	TGTGCCAGCAGTTACTGGACAGGACGCACAGATACGCAGTATTTT	few	TRBV27	TRBD1	TRBJ2-3
CATSDPGTGGNTIYF	TGTGCCACCAGTGATCCCGGGACAGGTGGAAACACCATATATTTT	NA	TRBV24-1	TRBD1	TRBJ1-3
CASSFSGGANVLTF	TGTGCCAGCAGTTTCAGTGGTGGGGCCAACGTCCTGACTTTC	NA	TRBV12-3/TRBV12-4	NA	TRBJ2-6
CASSFLQGSTDTQYF	TGCGCCAGCAGCTTTCTACAGGGGAGTACAGATACGCAGTATTTT	few	TRBV5-1	TRBD1	TRBJ2-3
CASSATSGGQTYNEQFF	TGTGCCAGCAGCGCAACTAGCGGGGGCCAAACCTACAATGAGCAGTTCTTC	few	TRBV7-9	TRBD2	TRBJ2-1
CASSLSGGDGYGYTF	TGTGCCAGCAGCTTGTCAGGGGGCGACGGCTATGGCTACACCTTC	few	TRBV5-5	TRBD1	TRBJ1-2